The clone carrying this T cell receptor beta chain was recorded only once. The CDR3 is 12 residues long. Unmatched junction bases numbered 4, after V lost 10 bases and J lost 5 bases. The germline V gene has CDR1 SNHLY and CDR2 FYNNEI. The record originates from a study of cytomegalovirus exposure and HLA in healthy donors. Amplification used 60 Vbeta primers and 13 Jbeta primers. The protocol was immunoSEQ multiplex PCR, while the TCRdb copy is restricted to in-frame clones and leaves out a portion. This table has some 140,000 clones, around four fifths appearing once. The rearrangement uses TRBV2 and TRBJ2-1; 8 nucleotides line up with TRBD1. Material: PBMCs. This receptor was identified in a man aged 40-55 years in good health and CMV-seronegative. In nucleotides, the CDR3 is TGTGCCACCTCGGACAGGGACAATGAGCAGTTCTTC. Protein: CATSDRDNEQFF.